This T cell receptor beta chain was profiled in a study of molecular identifiers for immune sequencing clone quantification. This clonotype appeared once. Its antigen is still unknown. Being one base from a much bigger clone, this may be a read error. Methods described previously, with TCR primers listed, were used for bulk TCR libraries. TCRdb used MiXCR to reprocess the PCR reads, holding one entry per CDR3 protein. The profile covers a few hundred thousand distinct CDR3 sequences, with roughly 26% appearing a single time and 0.7% to 0.9% taken by the ten largest. Germline CDR1 reads MNHEY; CDR2 reads SVGEGT. CDR3 length: 17 amino acids. Naive CD8 library inputs spanned about 18,000 to 1,100,000 sorted cells and 10%, 30% or 50% RNA. Overall study findings and caveats: The study reportedly detected spiked Jurkat TCR RNA from one cell among about 1.1 million naive cells. Over 99% of effector molecules, yet under 1% of naive-cell molecules, were held by clones above 20 RNA copies.

The chain is built from TRBV6-2 or TRBV6-3 and TRBJ1-5, with 8 positions matching TRBD1. Material: naive CD8+ T cells from blood, with Jurkat cell RNA spiked in. Subset defined: FACS-sorted CD8+CD4-CCR7+CD45RA+ naive T cells. The origin of this receptor is a human donor in good health. Some libraries in this study had Jurkat cell RNA spiked in. CDR3 sequence reads: CASSFRLGQGDNQPPHF. CDR3 DNA: TGTGCCAGCAGTTTCCGACTCGGACAGGGTGACAATCAGCCCCCGCATTTT.